Below, 3 T cell receptor beta chains from the same sample are listed, as sequenced in a study of blood T cells in healthy people across ages. The authors ran a second PCR of roughly 7 to 11 cycles using a sample-barcoded 5' primer and a J-beta primer mix. TCRdb fed the 5' RACE reads into MiXCR, producing one record per CDR3 protein. The sample carries hundreds of thousands of distinct CDR3 sequences, around 49% recorded once. The sample comprised blood. These receptors originate from a woman in her sixties in good health.

Comments on this clonotype: One end of the junction fails to match germline, which may point to a read error. This chain joins TRBV28 and TRBJ1-2, with TRBD1 identical over 8 bases. The germline V gene encodes CDR1 MDHEN and CDR2 SYDVKM. The CDR3 consists of 15 residues. The chain's CDR3 is CTSSSPTGVGYGYTF. CDR3 bases: TGTACCAGCAGTTCCCCGACAGGGGTTGGCTATGGCTACACCTTC.

The gene calls are TRBV5-1 and TRBJ2-3, with no clear D. The V gene's germline CDR1 is SGHRS and CDR2 YFSETQ. Trimming shortened V by 0 bases and J by 0 bases, and 11 bases separated the two germline ends. This CDR3 is 16 amino acids long. CDR3 in DNA: TGCGCCAGCAGCTTGGGGATGGGATCTAGCACAGATACGCAGTATTTT. Encoded protein: CASSLGMGSSTDTQYF.

The chain links TRBV7-6 to TRBJ2-3; TRBD2 matches 12 bases. Per germline, CDR1 SGHVS and CDR2 FNYEAQ. V shed 4 bases, J shed 6 bases, and the junction held 5 bases outside the gene matches. The CDR3 contains 15 residues. The CDR3 sequence is CASSSRTSGMDTQYF. CDR3 DNA: TGTGCCAGCAGCTCAAGGACTAGCGGGATGGATACGCAGTATTTT.